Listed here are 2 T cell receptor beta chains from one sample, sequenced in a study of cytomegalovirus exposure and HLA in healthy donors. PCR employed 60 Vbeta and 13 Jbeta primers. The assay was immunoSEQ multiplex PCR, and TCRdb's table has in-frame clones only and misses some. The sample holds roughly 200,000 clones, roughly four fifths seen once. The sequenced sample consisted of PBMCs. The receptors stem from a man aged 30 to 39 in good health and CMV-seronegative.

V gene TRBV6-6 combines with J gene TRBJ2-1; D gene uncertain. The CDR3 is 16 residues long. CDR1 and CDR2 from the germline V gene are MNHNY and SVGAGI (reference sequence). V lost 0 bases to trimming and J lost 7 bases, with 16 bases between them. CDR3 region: CASSYSAGRNMNEQFF. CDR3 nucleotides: TGTGCCAGCAGTTACTCCGCAGGCAGGAACATGAATGAGCAGTTCTTC.

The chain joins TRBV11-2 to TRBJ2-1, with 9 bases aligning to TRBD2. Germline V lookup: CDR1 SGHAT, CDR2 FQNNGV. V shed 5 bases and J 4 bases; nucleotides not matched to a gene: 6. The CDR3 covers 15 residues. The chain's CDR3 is CASSGGGGRYNEQFF. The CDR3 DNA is TGTGCCAGCAGCGGCGGGGGGGGGCGTTACAATGAGCAGTTCTTC. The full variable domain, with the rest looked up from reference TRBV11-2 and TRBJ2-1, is EAGVAQSPRYKIIEKRQSVAFWCNPISGHATLYWYQQILGQGPKLLIQFQNNGVVDDSQLPKDRFSAERLKGVDSTLKIQPAKLEDSAVYLCASSGGGGRYNEQFFGPGTRLTVL.